This T cell receptor beta chain was observed in a study of graft-versus-host responses after intestinal transplantation. The study, taken as a whole, reports: Present in recipient marrow, GvH clones included some that appeared first in ileum or blood. Circulating GvH clones peaking coincided with falling HvG clones soon after transplant.

Notes on this clone: The antigen is unknown.

Clones were read by immunoSEQ multiplex PCR, and TCRdb kept only the in-frame ones, dropping some. This repertoire shows 15,000 to 20,000 clones, over 75% found once; its top ten account for more than 1.5%. This CDR3 has 13 amino acids. Germline CDR1 GTSNPN, CDR2 SVGIG (reference sequence). Trimming took 1 base from V and 5 from J, leaving 12 bases between them. This sequence was found in a human patient who received an intestinal transplant, so some T cells may come from the graft donor. The rearrangement joins TRBV30 to TRBJ2-7; D uncertain. The sample consisted of PBMCs, taken roughly 54 weeks after transplant. Written as DNA, the CDR3 is TGTGCCTGGAGTGGGACCAGCCTGGACGAGCAGTACTTC. This codes for CAWSGTSLDEQYF.